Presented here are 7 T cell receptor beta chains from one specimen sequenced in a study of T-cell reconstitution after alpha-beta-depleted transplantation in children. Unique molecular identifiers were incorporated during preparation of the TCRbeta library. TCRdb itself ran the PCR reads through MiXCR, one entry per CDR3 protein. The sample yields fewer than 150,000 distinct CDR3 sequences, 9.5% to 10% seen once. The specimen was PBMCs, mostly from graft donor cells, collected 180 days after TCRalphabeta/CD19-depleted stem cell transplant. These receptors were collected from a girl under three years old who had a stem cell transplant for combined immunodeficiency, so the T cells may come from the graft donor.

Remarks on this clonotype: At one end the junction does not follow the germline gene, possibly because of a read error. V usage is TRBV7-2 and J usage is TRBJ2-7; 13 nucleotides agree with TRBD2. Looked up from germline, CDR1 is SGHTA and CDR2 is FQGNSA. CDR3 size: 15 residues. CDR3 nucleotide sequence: TGTGCCAGCAGTTCCGGGACTAGCGGGACCTACGACCAGTACTTC. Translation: CASSSGTSGTYDQYF.

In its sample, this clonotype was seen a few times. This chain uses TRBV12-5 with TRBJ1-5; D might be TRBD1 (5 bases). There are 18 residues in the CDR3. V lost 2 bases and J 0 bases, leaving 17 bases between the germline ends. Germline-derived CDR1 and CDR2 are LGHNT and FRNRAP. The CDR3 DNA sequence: TGTGCTAGTGGTTTGATCCCCAGGGCGGGGGATAGCAATCAGCCCCAGCATTTT. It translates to CASGLIPRAGDSNQPQHF.

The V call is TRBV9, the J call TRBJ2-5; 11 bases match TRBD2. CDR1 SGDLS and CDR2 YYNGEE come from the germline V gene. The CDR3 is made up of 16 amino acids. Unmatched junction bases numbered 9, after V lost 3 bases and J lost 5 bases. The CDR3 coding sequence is TGTGCCAGCAGCGAGTACCTAGCGGGAGGAGGTGAGACCCAGTACTTC. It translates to CASSEYLAGGGETQYF.

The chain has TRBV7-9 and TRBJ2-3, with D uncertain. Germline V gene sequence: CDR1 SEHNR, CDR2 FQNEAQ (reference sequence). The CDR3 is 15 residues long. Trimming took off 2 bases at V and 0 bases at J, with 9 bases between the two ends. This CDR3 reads CASSLWTTSTDTQYF. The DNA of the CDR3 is TGTGCCAGCAGCTTATGGACGACTAGCACAGATACGCAGTATTTT.

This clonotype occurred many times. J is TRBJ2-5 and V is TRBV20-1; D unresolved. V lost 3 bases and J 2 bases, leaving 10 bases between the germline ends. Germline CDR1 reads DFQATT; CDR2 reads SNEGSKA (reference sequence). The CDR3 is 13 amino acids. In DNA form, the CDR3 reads TGCAGTGCTAGTTTTAGCCCGCAAGAGACCCAGTACTTC. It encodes CSASFSPQETQYF.

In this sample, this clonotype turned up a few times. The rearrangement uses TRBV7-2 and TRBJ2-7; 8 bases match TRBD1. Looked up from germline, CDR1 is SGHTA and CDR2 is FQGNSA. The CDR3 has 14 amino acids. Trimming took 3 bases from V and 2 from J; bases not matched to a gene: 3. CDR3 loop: CASSFGQGPYEQYF. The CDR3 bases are TGTGCCAGCAGCTTCGGACAGGGACCCTACGAGCAGTACTTC. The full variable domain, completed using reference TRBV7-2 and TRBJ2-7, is GAGVSQSPSNKVTEKGKDVELRCDPISGHTALYWYRQSLGQGLEFLIYFQGNSAPDKSGLPSDRFSAERTGGSVSTLTIQRTQQEDSAVYLCASSFGQGPYEQYFGPGTRLTVT.

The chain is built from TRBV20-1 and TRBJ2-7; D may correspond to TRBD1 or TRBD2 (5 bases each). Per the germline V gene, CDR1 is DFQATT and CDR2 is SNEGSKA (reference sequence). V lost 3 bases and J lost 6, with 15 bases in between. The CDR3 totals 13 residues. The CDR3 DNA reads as TGCAGTGCTAGTGCCGGGGACGGTGGCGAGCAGTACTTC. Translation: CSASAGDGGEQYF.